The 3 T cell receptor beta chains in this list originate from one sample, sequenced in a study of CD8 T cells in ankylosing spondylitis. Using its own MiXCR run on the 5' RACE reads, TCRdb lists one record per CDR3 protein. The profile shows 350,000 to 400,000 distinct CDR3 sequences, about 20% of them singletons. Sequencing was performed on blood, either unsorted or a sorted T cell fraction (not recorded which). These receptors all come from a male donor with ankylosing spondylitis or in good health (not recorded which).

J is TRBJ2-3 and V is TRBV15; 9 bases fit TRBD2. The CDR3 covers 19 residues. Germline CDR1 is LNHNV and CDR2 is YYDKDF (reference sequence). V lost 0 bases, J lost 3 bases, and 13 bases stayed unmatched. The CDR3 protein is CATSRDWGPGLAGTDTQYF. The CDR3 bases are TGTGCCACCAGCAGAGATTGGGGCCCGGGACTAGCCGGTACAGATACGCAGTATTTT.

This chain joins TRBV10-2 and TRBJ2-7, with a tentative D call TRBD2 (5 bases). Germline CDR1 is WSHSY and CDR2 is SAAADI. The CDR3 runs to 13 residues. V dropped 8 bases and J dropped 2 bases, with 13 bases sitting between them. The DNA of the CDR3 is TGCGCCAGCGGGGAACACGGGACCTACGAGCAGTACTTC. Protein: CASGEHGTYEQYF.

The chain links TRBV5-1 to TRBJ2-3, with 10 nucleotides matching TRBD1. J was trimmed by 3 bases and V by 3 bases; bases with no gene match: 10. CDR1 and CDR2 from the germline V gene are SGHRS and YFSETQ. The CDR3 contains 17 residues. CDR3 sequence: CASSSGTGDWRTDTQYF. CDR3 nucleotide sequence: TGCGCCAGCAGCTCGGGGACAGGGGACTGGCGGACAGATACGCAGTATTTT.